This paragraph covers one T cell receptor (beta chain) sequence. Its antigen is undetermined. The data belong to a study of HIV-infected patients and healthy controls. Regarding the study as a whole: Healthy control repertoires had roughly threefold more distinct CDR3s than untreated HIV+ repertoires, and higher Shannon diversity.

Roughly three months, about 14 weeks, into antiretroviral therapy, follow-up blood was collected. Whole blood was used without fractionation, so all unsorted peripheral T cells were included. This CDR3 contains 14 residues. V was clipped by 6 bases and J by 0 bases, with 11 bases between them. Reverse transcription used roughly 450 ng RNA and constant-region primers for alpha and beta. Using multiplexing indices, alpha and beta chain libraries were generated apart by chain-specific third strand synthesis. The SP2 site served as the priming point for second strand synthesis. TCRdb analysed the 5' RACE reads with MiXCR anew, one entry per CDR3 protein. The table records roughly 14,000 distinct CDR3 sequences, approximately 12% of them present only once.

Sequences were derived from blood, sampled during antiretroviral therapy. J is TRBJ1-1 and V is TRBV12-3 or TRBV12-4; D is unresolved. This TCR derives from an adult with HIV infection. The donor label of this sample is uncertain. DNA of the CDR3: TGTGCCAGCAGACACAGAAACATGAACACTGAAGCTTTCTTT. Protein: CASRHRNMNTEAFF.